This T cell receptor (beta chain) was observed in a study of T-cell memory formation after mild COVID-19. For the study at large: TCR clusters largely stayed donor specific.

UMIs and sample barcodes were carried by the TCR alpha and TCR beta cDNA libraries that 5'RACE produced using constant-segment primers. TCRdb ran MiXCR on the 5' RACE reads and lists one entry per CDR3 protein. The table lists fewer than 60,000 distinct CDR3 sequences, about 27% of them singletons, with roughly 44% in the top ten. CDR3 length equals 15 residues. After removal of 6 bases from V and 1 base from J, the junction contained 8 bases not matched to a gene. Germline loops: CDR1 WSHSY, CDR2 SAAADI. Findings and caveats of the study: Later expanders leaned CD4+, whereas clones that contracted between day 15 and 85 were balanced CD4/CD8. The study found contracting CD4+ clones mainly in CM and EM and contracting CD8+ clones in EMRA.

This clonotype has only a few counts. The antigen remains unidentified. The gene calls are TRBV10-2 and TRBJ2-5; 7 positions agree with TRBD2. The source is a man between 18 and 35 years old who had mild COVID-19 (a few samples of this study predate the infection). Cell type and time point are not known. Sequenced material: PBMCs or a T cell subset sorted from them (not recorded which). In DNA, the CDR3 is TGCGCCAGCAGACACTCGGCGGGAGTCCAAGAGACCCAGTACTTC. As protein: CASRHSAGVQETQYF.